One and the same sample provided the 4 T cell receptor beta chains below, sequenced in a study of T cell clones after liver transplantation. The table came from immunoSEQ multiplex PCR; TCRdb's copy has only in-frame clones and leaves some out. The repertoire includes just under 9,500 clones, about 78% of them detected once, and roughly 50% sits in the top ten. The specimen comprised CD8+ T cells from blood, sampled at the 22-month timepoint. The receptors here all came from a human patient who received a liver transplant. Some of the T cells might come from the graft donor.

This chain links TRBV14 with TRBJ2-5, with D possibly TRBD2 on 6 matching bases. The CDR3 covers 16 residues. Germline V gene sequence: CDR1 SGHDN, CDR2 FVKESK. V shed 0 bases and J shed 1 base, with 12 bases lying between them. The CDR3 DNA sequence: TGTGCCAGCAGCCAAGAATACGGAGGGCTCCAAGAGACCCAGTACTTC. Protein sequence: CASSQEYGGLQETQYF.

V and J are TRBV5-6 and TRBJ2-7; D may be TRBD2 (6 bases). This CDR3 contains 15 residues. The V gene's germline CDR1 is SGHDT and CDR2 YYEEEE. V was pared by 4 bases and J by 3 bases, with 17 bases between. The CDR3 loop reads CASSPGTSSLYEQYF. CDR3 bases: TGTGCCAGCAGCCCCGGGACTTCTAGCCTCTACGAGCAGTACTTC.

The chain carries TRBV4-1 and TRBJ2-2; 7 bases fit TRBD2. J gave up 2 bases and V 3 bases, and 9 bases lay outside the gene matches. Looked up from germline, CDR1 is MGHRA and CDR2 is YSYEKL. The CDR3 runs to 17 residues. The CDR3: CASSQGHGGSNTGELFF. In nucleotides, the CDR3 is TGCGCCAGCAGCCAGGGTCACGGGGGGTCAAACACCGGGGAGCTGTTTTTT.

This clone was detected only a few times. The gene calls are TRBV2 and TRBJ1-2; D might be TRBD1 (5 bases). The CDR3 has 11 amino acids. The germline V and J ends were trimmed by 5 bases and 10 bases, with 11 bases remaining between them. Germline assignment: CDR1 SNHLY and CDR2 FYNNEI. DNA of the CDR3: TGTGCCAGCAGTCCCGACAGATACTACACCTTC. It specifies CASSPDRYYTF.